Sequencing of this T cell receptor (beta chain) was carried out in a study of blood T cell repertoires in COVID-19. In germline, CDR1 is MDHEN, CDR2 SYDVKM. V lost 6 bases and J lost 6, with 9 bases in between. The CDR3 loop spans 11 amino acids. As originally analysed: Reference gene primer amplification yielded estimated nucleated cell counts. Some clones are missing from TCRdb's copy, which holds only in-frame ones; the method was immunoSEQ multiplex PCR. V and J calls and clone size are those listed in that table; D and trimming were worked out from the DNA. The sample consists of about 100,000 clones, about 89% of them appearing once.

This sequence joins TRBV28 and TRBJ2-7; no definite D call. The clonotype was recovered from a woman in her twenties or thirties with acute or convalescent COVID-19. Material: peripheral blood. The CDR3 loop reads CASRSFPEQYF. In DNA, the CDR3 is TGTGCCAGCAGGTCCTTTCCCGAGCAGTACTTC.